The entry below describes one T cell receptor beta chain. Its target is not known. CDR1 is PRHDT, CDR2 FYEKMQ, per germline (reference sequence). CDR3 length equals 13 residues. V shed 3 bases and J shed 6 bases, with 8 bases lying between them. The PCR had 60 Vbeta and 13 Jbeta primers. TCRdb's table, derived via immunoSEQ multiplex PCR, lists solely in-frame clones and lacks some. The table has some 130,000 clones, around 82% seen once; the top ten hold around 1.7%. The data belong to a study of cytomegalovirus exposure and HLA in healthy donors. Findings of the study overall: The study flagged roughly 160 TCR beta chains as cytomegalovirus-associated. Highly shared sequence variants in one cluster were likely a sequencing artifact. A later analysis showed TCR association rates differing by HLA locus, peaking at DRB1 and lowest at HLA-C. Later genetic work tied a missense DCLRE1C variant to beta-chain V and J trimming.

This TCR came from a boy between 5 and 17 years old in good health and CMV-seronegative. The chain is built from TRBV13 and TRBJ2-2; possible D gene TRBD2, 6 bases. Material: PBMCs. The DNA of the CDR3 is TGTGCCAGCAGCTTCAGGGAGGCCGGGGAGCTGTTTTTT. As protein: CASSFREAGELFF.